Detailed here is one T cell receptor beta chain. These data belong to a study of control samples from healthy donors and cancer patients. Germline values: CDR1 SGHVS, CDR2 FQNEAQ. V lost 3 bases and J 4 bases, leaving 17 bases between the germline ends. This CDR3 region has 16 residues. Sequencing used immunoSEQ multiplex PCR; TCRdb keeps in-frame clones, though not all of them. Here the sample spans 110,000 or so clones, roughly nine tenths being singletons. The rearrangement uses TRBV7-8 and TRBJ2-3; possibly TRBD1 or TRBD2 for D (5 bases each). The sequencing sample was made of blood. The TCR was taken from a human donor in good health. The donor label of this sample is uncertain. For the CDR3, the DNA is TGTGCCAGCAGCTTCATTACCGGGACGTTAGCAGATACGCAGTATTTT. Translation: CASSFITGTLADTQYF.